This entry lists 20 T cell receptor beta chains sequenced from one sample in a study of T-cell memory formation after mild COVID-19. TCRdb fed the 5' RACE reads into MiXCR, producing one record per CDR3 protein. Of about 340,000 distinct CDR3 sequences in the sample, under 15% were seen once. Material: PBMCs or a T cell subset sorted from them (not recorded which). These receptors were obtained from a young man who had mild COVID-19 (a few samples of this study predate the infection). Cell type and time point are not known.

The chain combines TRBV7-2 with TRBJ2-1; tentative D call: TRBD1 (5 bases). CDR3 size: 13 residues. Germline assignment: CDR1 SGHTA and CDR2 FQGNSA. The V gene lost 5 bases and the J gene lost 7 bases, with 12 bases spanning the gap. CDR3 residues: CASSLHQGNEQFF. For the CDR3, the DNA is TGTGCCAGCAGCCTGCACCAGGGAAATGAGCAGTTCTTC.

V is TRBV3-1 and J is TRBJ2-3, with 11 bases lining up with TRBD2. From germline, CDR1 is LGHDT and CDR2 YNNKEL (reference sequence). The CDR3 is 15 amino acids. V shed 4 bases, J shed 5 bases, and the junction held 5 bases outside the gene matches. In DNA form, the CDR3 reads TGTGCCAGCAGCCGTAGCGGGGGGGCGGAAGATACGCAGTATTTT. Translated: CASSRSGGAEDTQYF.

The chain's CDR3 is CASSLAAGTRGKLFF. Written as DNA, the CDR3 is TGCGCCAGCAGCTTGGCCGCAGGGACTCGTGGAAAACTGTTTTTT. The genes are TRBV5-1 and TRBJ1-4, with D perhaps matching TRBD1 (5 bases). Germline assignment: CDR1 SGHRS and CDR2 YFSETQ. The CDR3 consists of 15 residues. V lost 0 bases, J lost 10 bases, and 16 bases lay in between.

This clonotype was seen repeatedly, ten times or more. The CDR3 sequence is CASSYELLGTDTQYF. CDR3 nucleotides: TGTGCCAGCAGTTATGAGTTACTCGGCACAGATACGCAGTATTTT. This chain joins TRBV12-3 or TRBV12-4 and TRBJ2-3; D is unclear. This CDR3 is built from 15 residues. Trimming removed 4 bases from V and 1 base from J, with 12 bases in between.

This clonotype has a handful of counts. The chain joins TRBV3-1 to TRBJ2-2; 9 positions agree with TRBD2. Germline CDR1 and CDR2: LGHDT and YNNKEL (reference sequence). J gave up 2 bases and V 3 bases, and 1 base lay outside the gene matches. The CDR3 is 15 amino acids. The CDR3 DNA is TGTGCCAGCAGCCACGGGACTAGCAACACCGGGGAGCTGTTTTTT. It yields the protein CASSHGTSNTGELFF.

This clonotype has only a few counts. Here the CDR3 DNA reads TGTGCCGTCGGCGGGTCCCAGGGGGCGAATGAGCAGTTCTTC. It is translated as CAVGGSQGANEQFF. This chain connects TRBV12-3 or TRBV12-4 to TRBJ2-1, with 8 bases identical to TRBD1. V was pared by 11 bases and J by 7 bases, with 13 bases of the junction left unmatched. The CDR3 has 14 amino acids.

The chain recombines TRBV5-6 with TRBJ2-7; D not certain. Germline V gene sequence: CDR1 SGHDT, CDR2 YYEEEE. The V end was cut by 2 bases, the J end by 5 bases, with 8 bases between. The CDR3 sequence is 12 residues long. DNA of the CDR3: TGTGCCAGCAGCTTTATAGGGCACGAGCAGTACGTC. Protein: CASSFIGHEQYV.

This clonotype appeared a few times. CDR3 protein: CASSRGLYTEAFF. The CDR3 bases are TGTGCCAGCAGTAGGGGACTGTACACTGAAGCTTTCTTT. The V and J genes are TRBV6-2 or TRBV6-3 and TRBJ1-1; D is possibly TRBD1 (5 bases). The V gene's germline CDR1 is MNHEY and CDR2 SVGEGT. This CDR3 region has 13 residues. V was cut by 5 bases and J by 3 bases, with 10 bases left in between.

The chain carries TRBV7-2 and TRBJ2-7; D not resolved. The V end was cut by 1 base, the J end by 2 bases, with 9 bases between. Per the germline V gene, CDR1 is SGHTA and CDR2 is FQGNSA. The CDR3 is 14 amino acids. The CDR3 DNA is TGTGCCAGCAGCTTAGTGGGCTCTACCTACGAGCAGTACTTC. Its translation is CASSLVGSTYEQYF.

The rearrangement joins TRBV11-2 to TRBJ2-2; perhaps TRBD1 as D (6 bases). V was pared by 4 bases and J by 0 bases, with 12 bases between. This CDR3 has 16 amino acids. The germline V gene encodes CDR1 SGHAT and CDR2 FQNNGV. CDR3 amino acids: CASSSIQGPNTGELFF. CDR3 in DNA: TGTGCCAGCAGCTCAATTCAGGGGCCGAACACCGGGGAGCTGTTTTTT.

The chain combines TRBV24-1 with TRBJ1-4; unclear D gene. The CDR3 totals 14 residues. The V end was cut by 6 bases, the J end by 8 bases, with 15 bases between. From germline, CDR1 is KGHDR and CDR2 SFDVKD. The CDR3: CATSPARTKEKLFF. In nucleotides, the CDR3 is TGTGCCACCAGTCCGGCCAGGACGAAGGAAAAACTGTTTTTT.

The chain uses TRBV9 and TRBJ2-3; D remains ambiguous. CDR1 SGDLS and CDR2 YYNGEE come from the germline V gene. The V end lost 1 base, the J end lost 3 bases, and 12 bases lay between the germline ends. The CDR3 totals 15 residues. The CDR3 DNA follows: TGTGCCAGCAGCGTATCGGGTACACAAACAGATACGCAGTATTTT. Encoded protein: CASSVSGTQTDTQYF.

This clonotype has just a few counts. The chain combines TRBV29-1 with TRBJ2-1, with D maybe TRBD2 (6 bases). Germline CDR1 is SQVTM and CDR2 is ANQGSEA. The CDR3 spans 15 residues. V lost 2 bases, J lost 9 bases, and 20 bases lay in between. For the CDR3, the DNA is TGCAGCGTTGAACCCCCCCGGGGGTCCCGAGGTGAGCAGTTCTTC. It is translated as CSVEPPRGSRGEQFF.

This sequence joins TRBV7-2 and TRBJ1-2, with D maybe TRBD1 (6 bases). The length of the CDR3 is 14 residues. Deletions cut 5 bases from V and 4 bases from J, with 14 bases between. The V gene's germline CDR1 is SGHTA and CDR2 FQGNSA. CDR3 amino acids: CASSRPGGGYGYTF. CDR3 in DNA: TGTGCCAGCAGCCGTCCCGGGGGCGGCTATGGCTACACCTTC.

The CDR3: CASRPRQGREEQYV. CDR3 DNA sequence: TGTGCCAGCAGGCCAAGACAGGGGCGAGAGGAGCAGTACGTC. The chain is built from TRBV6-6 and TRBJ2-7, with 8 bases that match TRBD1. In germline, CDR1 is MNHNY, CDR2 SVGAGI (reference sequence). The CDR3 is 14 residues long. Trimming cost V 6 bases and J 7 bases; bases outside gene matches: 11.

The rearrangement links TRBV7-3 to TRBJ2-2; unclear D gene. V was shortened by 2 bases and J by 6 bases, with 7 bases between the two germline ends. CDR1 and CDR2 from the germline V gene are SGHTA and FQGTGA. This CDR3 is built from 13 residues. CDR3 DNA sequence: TGTGCCAGCAGCTTATTAACTCCCGGGGAGCTGTTTTTT. Translating gives CASSLLTPGELFF.

This clonotype was seen ten or more times. The rearrangement joins TRBV5-1 to TRBJ1-6; a weak D match, TRBD1 (5 bases). Trimming left V 3 bases short and J 9 bases short, with 7 bases between. The CDR3 has 12 residues. Germline V gene sequence: CDR1 SGHRS, CDR2 YFSETQ. The DNA of the CDR3 is TGCGCCAGCAGCTCAGGGCCTTCACCCCTCCACTTT. The encoded protein is CASSSGPSPLHF.

The gene calls are TRBV3-1 and TRBJ2-5; D might be TRBD1 (6 bases). Germline assignment: CDR1 LGHDT and CDR2 YNNKEL (reference sequence). CDR3 length equals 15 residues. Trimming removed 1 base at V and 2 bases at J, with 11 bases between. The CDR3 DNA reads as TGTGCCAGCAGCCAAGGAGGGGGTGATCAAGAGACCCAGTACTTC. Amino acids: CASSQGGGDQETQYF.

The chain is built from TRBV7-2 and TRBJ1-1; D is ambiguous. Germline V CDR1 and CDR2: SGHTA, FQGNSA. The length of the CDR3 is 16 residues. Trimming stripped 2 bases from V and 3 bases from J, with 16 bases between. Here the CDR3 reads CASSLSRAASDTEAFF. The CDR3 nucleotides read TGTGCCAGCAGCTTATCTCGGGCCGCGTCGGACACTGAAGCTTTCTTT.

This clonotype has at least ten counts. The rearrangement joins TRBV7-9 to TRBJ1-2; D may be TRBD1 (5 bases). This CDR3 region has 14 residues. CDR1 and CDR2 (germline): SEHNR, FQNEAQ (reference sequence). The germline V and J ends were trimmed by 3 bases and 4 bases, with 12 bases remaining between them. The CDR3 DNA reads as TGTGCCAGCAGCTTGGGGACGACAGTCTATGGCTACACCTTC. Residues: CASSLGTTVYGYTF.